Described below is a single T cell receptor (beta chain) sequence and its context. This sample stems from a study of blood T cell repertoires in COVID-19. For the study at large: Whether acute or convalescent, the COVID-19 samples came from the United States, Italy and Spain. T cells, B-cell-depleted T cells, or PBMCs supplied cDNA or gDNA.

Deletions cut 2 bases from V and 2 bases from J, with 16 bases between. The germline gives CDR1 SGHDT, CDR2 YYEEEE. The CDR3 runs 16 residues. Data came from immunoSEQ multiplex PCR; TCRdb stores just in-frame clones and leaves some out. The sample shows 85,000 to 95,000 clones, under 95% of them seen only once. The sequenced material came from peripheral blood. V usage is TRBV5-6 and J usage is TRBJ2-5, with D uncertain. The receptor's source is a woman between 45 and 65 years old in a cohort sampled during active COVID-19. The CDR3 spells CASSFLETRSQETQYF. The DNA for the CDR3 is TGTGCCAGCAGCTTCCTAGAAACAAGGAGTCAAGAGACCCAGTACTTC.